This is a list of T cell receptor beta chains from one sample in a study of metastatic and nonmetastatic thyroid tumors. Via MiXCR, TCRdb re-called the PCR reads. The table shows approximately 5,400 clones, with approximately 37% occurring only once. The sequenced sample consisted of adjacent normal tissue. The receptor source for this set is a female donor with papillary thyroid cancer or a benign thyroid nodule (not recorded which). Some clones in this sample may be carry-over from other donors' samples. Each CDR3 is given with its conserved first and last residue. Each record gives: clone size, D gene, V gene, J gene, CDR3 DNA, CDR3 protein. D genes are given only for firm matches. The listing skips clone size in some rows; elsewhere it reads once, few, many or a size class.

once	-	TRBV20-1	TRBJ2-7	TGCAGTGCTAGCACGGGAGTGGACGAGCAGTACTTC	CSASTGVDEQYF
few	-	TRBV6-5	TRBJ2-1	TGTGCCAGCAGTTACAGGGAATGGAGTACCTACAATGAGCAGTTCTTC	CASSYREWSTYNEQFF
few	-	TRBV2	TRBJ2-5	TGTGCCAGCAGTGAATGGGCAGCCCAAGAGACCCAGTACTTC	CASSEWAAQETQYF
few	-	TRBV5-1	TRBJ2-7	TGCGCCAGCAGCTTGGCAGGGGGACTTTTCTACGAGCAGTACTTC	CASSLAGGLFYEQYF
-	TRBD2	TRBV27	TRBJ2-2	TGTGCCAGCAGTTTATCGCAGGGCCGACTAGCGGGGAACACCGGGGAGCTGTTTTTT	CASSLSQGRLAGNTGELFF
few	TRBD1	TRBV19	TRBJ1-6	TGTGCCAGTAGTAAGCCGGGACAGTGGAATTCACCCCTCCACTTT	CASSKPGQWNSPLHF
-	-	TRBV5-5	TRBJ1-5	TGTGCCAGCAGCTTAATAGGTGGGGATAGCAATCAGCCCCAGCATTTT	CASSLIGGDSNQPQHF
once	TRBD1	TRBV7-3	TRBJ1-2	TGTGCCAGCAGCTTAGGTGGACAGGCCAGTGGTGATGGCTACACCTTC	CASSLGGQASGDGYTF
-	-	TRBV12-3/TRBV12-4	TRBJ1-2	TGTGCCAGCAGTCGGACAGTTAACTATGGCTACACCTTC	CASSRTVNYGYTF
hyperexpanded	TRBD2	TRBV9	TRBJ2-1	TGTGCCAGCAGCGTAGGCGGGAGACTCTACAATGAGCAGTTCTTC	CASSVGGRLYNEQFF
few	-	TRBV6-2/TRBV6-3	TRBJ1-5	TGTGCCAGCACCAAGGACGGTGCTAATCAGCCCCAGCATTTT	CASTKDGANQPQHF
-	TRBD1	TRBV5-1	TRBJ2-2	TGCGCCAGCAGCGGCGGACAGGGGGCGACCGGGGAGCTGTTTTTT	CASSGGQGATGELFF
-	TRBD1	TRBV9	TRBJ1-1	TGTGCCAGCAGTGAGACAGGGGGAACTGAAGCTTTCTTT	CASSETGGTEAFF
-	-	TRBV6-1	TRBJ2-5	TGTGCCAGCAGTGTAAACTCGAAAGGGGCCCAGTACTTC	CASSVNSKGAQYF
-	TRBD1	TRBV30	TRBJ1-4	TGTGCCTGGAACCAAGACAGGGTTGGTGAAAAACTGTTTTTT	CAWNQDRVGEKLFF
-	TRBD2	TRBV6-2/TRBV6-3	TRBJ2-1	TGTGTCAGCAGTTTAACTAGCGTGGGGGTGGGCTACAATGAGCAGTTCTTC	CVSSLTSVGVGYNEQFF
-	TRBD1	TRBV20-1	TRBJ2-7	TGCAGTGCTAGGAGGGACAGGGGGAATTTATACGAGCAGTACTTC	CSARRDRGNLYEQYF
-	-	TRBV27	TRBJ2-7	TGTGCCAGAAGTGTAGGCGGGACATGTGACTACGAGCAGTACTTC	CARSVGGTCDYEQYF
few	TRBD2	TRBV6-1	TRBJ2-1	TGTGCCAGCAGTCCGGGACTAGCGGGAATCAATGAGCAGTTCTTC	CASSPGLAGINEQFF
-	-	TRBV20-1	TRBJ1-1	TGCAGTGCTAGATCAGAGGTAGGGAGCGCTGAAGCTTTCTTT	CSARSEVGSAEAFF
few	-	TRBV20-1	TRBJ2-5	TGCAGTGCTATCTCGGGGGCTAGCGTAGGCCAAGAGACCCAGTACTTC	CSAISGASVGQETQYF
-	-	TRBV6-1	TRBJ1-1	TGTGCCAGCACATCAGGAAATGAAGCTTTCTTT	CASTSGNEAFF
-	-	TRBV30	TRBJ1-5	TGTGCCTGGAGTGAAATGGACGGAACTAATCAGCCCCAGCATTTT	CAWSEMDGTNQPQHF
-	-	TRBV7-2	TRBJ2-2	TGTGCCAGCAGACGGGGACCGGCGAGGGCCGGGGAGCTGTTTTTT	CASRRGPARAGELFF
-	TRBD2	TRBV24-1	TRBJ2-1	TGTGCCACCAGTGACACCGGGACTAGCTTCAATGAGCAGTTCTTC	CATSDTGTSFNEQFF